This T cell receptor beta chain was identified during a study of CD8 T cells in Susac syndrome. From blood CD8+ and CD4+ T cells, TCR beta sequences were generated. The Susac syndrome patients fit the recently defined diagnostic criteria for definite or probable disease. Bulk CD8+ and CD4+ cells came from magnetic negative isolation; CD8+ TEMRA by FACS. Random hexamers primed reverse transcription of about 0.5 to 1 ug RNA. Amplification of TCR beta CDR3 used immunoSEQ multiplex PCR across 54 Vbeta and 13 Jbeta. Each CDR3 protein gets one entry after TCRdb re-called the immunoSEQ multiplex PCR reads with MiXCR. The sample has roughly 140,000 distinct CDR3 sequences; approximately 95% are singletons. This CDR3 has 11 residues. Germline CDR1 and CDR2: SQVTM and ANQGSEA. V lost 1 base, J lost 6 bases, and 6 bases lay in between.

The receptor was derived from a human donor with Susac syndrome. The chain recombines TRBV29-1 with TRBJ1-2; D is ambiguous. Sequencing was performed on CD4+ T cells from PBMCs. CDR3 in DNA: TGCAGCGTTGAAGCGGTGGATGGCTACACCTTC. Its protein is CSVEAVDGYTF.